The 14 T cell receptor beta chains presented below share a single source sample, sequenced in a study of shared clonotypes between healthy human individuals. Method: immunoSEQ multiplex PCR; TCRdb's copy keeps in-frame clones and lacks some. Among some 530,000 clones listed, around 85% were seen once. Material for sequencing was PBMCs. The source of these receptors is a woman in her 40s in good health. Some clones in this sample may be carry-over from other donors' samples.

The chain recombines TRBV28 with TRBJ2-7; 11 nucleotides align to TRBD2. The germline V gene has CDR1 MDHEN and CDR2 SYDVKM. The J segment lost 5 bases and the V segment lost 4 bases, leaving 10 bases of the junction unmatched. The CDR3 contains 16 residues. The CDR3 DNA is TGTGCCAGCAGTTCCGCATTAGCGGGAGGGTTCGACGAGCAGTACTTC. Translated: CASSSALAGGFDEQYF.

The rearrangement joins TRBV18 to TRBJ2-5; TRBD1 matches 9 bases. This CDR3 comprises 17 residues. The germline CDR1 and CDR2 sequences are KGHSH and LQKENI. V shed 4 bases, J shed 4 bases, and the junction held 13 bases outside the gene matches. The DNA of the CDR3 is TGTGCCAGCTCACACCCCCCGATTTCGACAGGGGGAGAGACCCAGTACTTC. It yields the protein CASSHPPISTGGETQYF.

Only a few counts were recorded for this clone. The CDR3 here is CASSSTPVRDGELFF. CDR3 bases: TGTGCCAGCAGCTCGACGCCGGTGCGAGACGGGGAGCTGTTTTTT. The chain recombines TRBV6-5 with TRBJ2-2; no reliable D call. Germline CDR1 is MNHEY and CDR2 is SVGAGI. There are 15 residues in the CDR3. V was shortened by 6 bases and J by 7 bases, with 18 bases between the two germline ends.

V gene TRBV6-5 combines with J gene TRBJ2-1, with 9 nucleotides matching TRBD2. V lost 6 bases to trimming and J lost 12 bases; unmatched junction nucleotides: 12. The CDR3 is made up of 14 amino acids. Germline CDR1 MNHEY, CDR2 SVGAGI. CDR3 amino acids: CASRSGLAATGQFF. The CDR3 bases are TGTGCCAGCAGGTCGGGACTAGCAGCCACCGGGCAGTTCTTC.

A word on this clone: This likely traces to a read error, being one base from a far larger clone. Different DNA sequences within this sample yield the same CDR3. The CDR3 is CASSWDRGNTGELFF. The DNA for the CDR3 is TGTGCCAGCAGCTGGGACAGGGGAAACACCGGGGAGCTGTTTTTT. The chain links TRBV5-1 to TRBJ2-2; 10 nucleotides align to TRBD1. The CDR3 consists of 15 residues. Germline V gene sequence: CDR1 SGHRS, CDR2 YFSETQ.

Regarding this clone: A read error is likely here: a far larger clone is one base away. Different DNA sequences within this sample yield the same CDR3. The genes are TRBV7-9 and TRBJ1-2, with no clear D. The CDR3 consists of 13 residues. Per germline, CDR1 SEHNR and CDR2 FQNEAQ (reference sequence). In DNA form, the CDR3 reads TGTGCCAGCAGCTTAAGCCAAGGCGGAGGCTACACATTC. Its protein product is CASSLSQGGGYTF.

In the case of this clone: Given a far larger clone just one base away, this is likely a sequencing read error. The same CDR3 arises from other DNA sequences in this sample as well. The rearrangement links TRBV28 to TRBJ2-2, with D possibly TRBD2 on 5 matching bases. The CDR3 covers 14 residues. Germline CDR1 MDHEN, CDR2 SYDVKM. The CDR3: CASSLTRNTGELFF. DNA for the CDR3: TGTGCCAGCAGTTTAACAAGGAACACCGGGGAGCTGTTTTTC. Supplemented by reference TRBV28 and TRBJ2-2, the full variable domain reads DVKVTQSSRYLVKRTGEKVFLECVQDMDHENMFWYRQDPGLGLRLIYFSYDVKMKEKGDIPEGYSVSREKKERFSLILESASTNQTSMYLCASSLTRNTGELFFGEGSRLTVL.

The rearrangement uses TRBV7-9 and TRBJ2-7; D possibly matches TRBD1 or TRBD2 (5 bases each). In germline, CDR1 is SEHNR, CDR2 FQNEAQ (reference sequence). V was pared by 5 bases and J by 6 bases, with 23 bases between. The CDR3 spans 16 residues. The CDR3: CASSQLIGDGLLEQYF. CDR3 sequence (DNA): TGTGCCAGCAGCCAGTTGATTGGGGACGGCCTCCTCGAGCAGTACTTC. The full variable domain, rest sourced from reference TRBV7-9 and TRBJ2-7, is DTGVSQNPRHKITKRGQNVTFRCDPISEHNRLYWYRQTLGQGPEFLTYFQNEAQLEKSRLLSDRFSAERPKGSFSTLEIQRTEQGDSAMYLCASSQLIGDGLLEQYFGPGTRLTVT.

The V and J genes are TRBV7-2 and TRBJ2-5; 13 nucleotides agree with TRBD2. The CDR3 has 16 amino acids. The germline V gene has CDR1 SGHTA and CDR2 FQGNSA. V was pared by 5 bases and J by 7 bases, with 10 bases of the junction left unmatched. CDR3 coding DNA: TGTGCCAGCAGCACCCGGACTAGCGGGAGCTTGGTGACCCAGTACTTC. Translation gives CASSTRTSGSLVTQYF. The variable domain in full, completed from reference TRBV7-2 and TRBJ2-5, reads GAGVSQSPSNKVTEKGKDVELRCDPISGHTALYWYRQSLGQGLEFLIYFQGNSAPDKSGLPSDRFSAERTGGSVSTLTIQRTQQEDSAVYLCASSTRTSGSLVTQYFGPGTRLLVL.

The chain has TRBV5-1 and TRBJ1-4; TRBD1 might be the D (6 bases). From germline, CDR1 is SGHRS and CDR2 YFSETQ. Trimming pared 0 bases from V and 7 bases from J, leaving 7 bases between. The CDR3 runs to 13 residues. The CDR3 sequence is CASSLGQVEKLFF. The CDR3 DNA is TGCGCCAGCAGCTTGGGACAGGTTGAAAAACTGTTTTTT.

V is TRBV20-1 and J is TRBJ2-7; D unclear. Germline V gene lookup returns CDR1 DFQATT and CDR2 SNEGSKA (reference sequence). Trimming cost V 7 bases and J 3 bases, with 10 bases left between them. The CDR3 spans 11 residues. The CDR3: CSVRKGYEQYF. The CDR3 region has the DNA TGCAGTGTCAGGAAGGGCTACGAGCAGTACTTC.

V and J are TRBV7-6 and TRBJ2-7; 10 positions agree with TRBD1. With V trimmed by 1 base and J by 6 bases, 3 bases remained unmatched. Germline V gives CDR1 SGHVS, CDR2 FNYEAQ. The CDR3 length is 14 residues. The chain's CDR3 is CASSLEDRGREQYF. The CDR3 region has the DNA TGTGCCAGCAGCTTAGAAGACAGGGGGCGCGAGCAGTACTTC.

The count of this clone is one. V usage is TRBV4-2 and J usage is TRBJ1-1, with D maybe TRBD1 (5 bases). Germline-derived CDR1 and CDR2 are LGHNA and YNFKEQ. Trimming removed 2 bases at V and 1 base at J, with 8 bases between. There are 14 residues in the CDR3. The chain's CDR3 is CASSQSGPNTEAFF. CDR3 DNA: TGTGCCAGCAGCCAATCGGGACCGAACACTGAAGCTTTCTTT.

The chain couples TRBV18 to TRBJ2-5; D gene unclear. The CDR3 contains 14 residues. The V and J ends lost 3 bases and 3 bases respectively, with 11 bases between them. The germline V gene has CDR1 KGHSH and CDR2 LQKENI. The CDR3 DNA reads as TGTGCCAGCTCACCCGGGCAGCGAGAAGAGACCCAGTACTTC. It is translated as CASSPGQREETQYF.